The text below deals with one TCR beta chain. Antigen unknown. A much more abundant neighbour one base away suggests this may be a read error. Within the sample, other DNA sequences also encode this same CDR3. This sample was taken from a study of shared clonotypes between healthy human individuals. Naivety among CD8 cells was defined by CD45RO negativity and positive CCR7 selection, thereby excluding terminally differentiated effector memory CD45RA+ cells. The healthy adult donors were HIV-negative and reported no recent acute infections or vaccinations. Study-wide results and limits: It was the non-shared clonotypes that had lower generation probabilities than clonotypes shared by all four donors.

The authors loaded 200 ng DNA, around 32,000 T cell genomes, into sorted-subset replicate PCRs. Clones were sequenced by immunoSEQ multiplex PCR, and TCRdb holds only the in-frame ones, with some missing. The table includes about 2,100,000 clones, about 92% detected once. The germline V gene encodes CDR1 LNHDA and CDR2 SQIVND (reference sequence). The CDR3 is 12 amino acids. V was pared by 6 bases and J by 5 bases, with 8 bases between. This receptor was taken from a young man in good health. Some clones in this sample may be carry-over from other donors' samples. The sample taken for sequencing was naive CD8+ T cells from PBMCs. V and J are TRBV19 and TRBJ2-1, with D perhaps matching TRBD1 or TRBD2 (5 bases each). The CDR3 DNA follows: TGTGCCAGTAGGGGGGATCACAATGAGCAGTTCTTC. Residues: CASRGDHNEQFF.